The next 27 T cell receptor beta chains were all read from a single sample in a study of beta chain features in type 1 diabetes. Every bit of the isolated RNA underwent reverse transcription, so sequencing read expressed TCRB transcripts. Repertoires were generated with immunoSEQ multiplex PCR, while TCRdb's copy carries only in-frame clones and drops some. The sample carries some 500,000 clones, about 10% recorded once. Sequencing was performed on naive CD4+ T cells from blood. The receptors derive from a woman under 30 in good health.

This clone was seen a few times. This CDR3 is CASSVVLAGGEGQFF. CDR3 nucleotides: TGTGCCAGCAGCGTAGTTCTAGCGGGAGGGGAAGGGCAGTTCTTC. V gene TRBV9 combines with J gene TRBJ2-1; 12 bases match TRBD2. Germline assignment: CDR1 SGDLS and CDR2 YYNGEE. Trimming took 0 bases from V and 12 from J; bases not matched to a gene: 7. The CDR3 has 15 residues.

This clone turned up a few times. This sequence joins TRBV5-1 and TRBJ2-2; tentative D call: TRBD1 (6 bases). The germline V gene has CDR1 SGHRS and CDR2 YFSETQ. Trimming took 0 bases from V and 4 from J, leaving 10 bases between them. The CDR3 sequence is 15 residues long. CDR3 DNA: TGCGCCAGCAGCTTGGTGGCAGGGGCCACCGGGGAGCTGTTTTTT. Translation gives CASSLVAGATGELFF.

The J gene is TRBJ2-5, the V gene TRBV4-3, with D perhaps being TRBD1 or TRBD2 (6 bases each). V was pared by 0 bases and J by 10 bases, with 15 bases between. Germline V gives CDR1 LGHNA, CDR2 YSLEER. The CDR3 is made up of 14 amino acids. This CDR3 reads CASSQDWGAADQYF. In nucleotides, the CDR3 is TGCGCCAGCAGCCAAGATTGGGGGGCGGCAGACCAGTACTTC.

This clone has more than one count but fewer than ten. CDR3 coding DNA: TGTGCCAGCAGCCCCTATTATTTGGGACCAAATTCACCCCTCCACTTT. Amino acid sequence: CASSPYYLGPNSPLHF. The chain joins TRBV9 to TRBJ1-6, with D possibly TRBD1 on 5 matching bases. V shed 4 bases and J shed 7 bases, with 18 bases lying between them. CDR3 length equals 16 residues. Germline loops: CDR1 SGDLS, CDR2 YYNGEE.

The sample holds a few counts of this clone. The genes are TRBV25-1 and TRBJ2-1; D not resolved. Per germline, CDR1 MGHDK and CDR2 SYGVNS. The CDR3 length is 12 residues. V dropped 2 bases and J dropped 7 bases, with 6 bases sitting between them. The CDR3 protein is CASSEPFNEQFF. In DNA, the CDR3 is TGTGCCAGCAGTGAACCTTTTAATGAGCAGTTCTTC. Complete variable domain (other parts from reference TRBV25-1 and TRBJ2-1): EADIYQTPRYLVIGTGKKITLECSQTMGHDKMYWYQQDPGMELHLIHYSYGVNSTEKGDLSSESTVSRIRTEHFPLTLESARPSHTSQYLCASSEPFNEQFFGPGTRLTVL.

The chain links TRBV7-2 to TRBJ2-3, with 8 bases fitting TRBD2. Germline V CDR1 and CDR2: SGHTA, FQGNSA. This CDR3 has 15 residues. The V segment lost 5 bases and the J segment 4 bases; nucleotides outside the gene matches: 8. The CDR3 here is CASSAPGGAADTQYF. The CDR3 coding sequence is TGTGCCAGCAGCGCCCCCGGGGGGGCAGCAGATACGCAGTATTTT.

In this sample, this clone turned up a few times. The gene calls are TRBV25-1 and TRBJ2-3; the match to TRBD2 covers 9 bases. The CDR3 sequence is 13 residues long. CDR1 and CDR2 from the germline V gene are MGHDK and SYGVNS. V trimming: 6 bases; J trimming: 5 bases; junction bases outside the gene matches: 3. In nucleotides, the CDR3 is TGTGCCAGCAGAGGACTAGCGAGAGATACGCAGTATTTT. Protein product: CASRGLARDTQYF. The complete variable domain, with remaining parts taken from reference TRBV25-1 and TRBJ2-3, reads EADIYQTPRYLVIGTGKKITLECSQTMGHDKMYWYQQDPGMELHLIHYSYGVNSTEKGDLSSESTVSRIRTEHFPLTLESARPSHTSQYLCASRGLARDTQYFGPGTRLTVL.

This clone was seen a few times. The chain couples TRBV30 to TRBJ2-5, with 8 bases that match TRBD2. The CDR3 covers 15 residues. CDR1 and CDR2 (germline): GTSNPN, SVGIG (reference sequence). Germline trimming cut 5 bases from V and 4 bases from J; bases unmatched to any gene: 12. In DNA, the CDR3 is TGTGCCTGGGATAAGACTAGCGTAAGGGGAGAGACCCAGTACTTC. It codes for CAWDKTSVRGETQYF.

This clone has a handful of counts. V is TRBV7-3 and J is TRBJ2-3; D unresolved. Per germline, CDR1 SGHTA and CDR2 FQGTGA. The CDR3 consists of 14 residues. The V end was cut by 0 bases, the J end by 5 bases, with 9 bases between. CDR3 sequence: CASSLTKTRDTQYF. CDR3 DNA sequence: TGTGCCAGCAGCTTAACGAAAACACGAGATACGCAGTATTTT.

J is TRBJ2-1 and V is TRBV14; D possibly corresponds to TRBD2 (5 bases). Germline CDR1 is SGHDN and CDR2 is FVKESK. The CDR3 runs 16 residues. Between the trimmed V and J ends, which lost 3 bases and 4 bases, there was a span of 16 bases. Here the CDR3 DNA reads TGTGCCAGCAGCCACTCACCCCCGGGAAGGTACAATGAGCAGTTCTTC. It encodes CASSHSPPGRYNEQFF.

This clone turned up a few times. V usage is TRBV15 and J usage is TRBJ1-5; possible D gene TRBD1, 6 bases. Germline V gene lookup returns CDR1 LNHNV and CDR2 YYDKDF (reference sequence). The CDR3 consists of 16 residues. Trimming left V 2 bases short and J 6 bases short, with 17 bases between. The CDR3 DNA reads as TGTGCCACCAGCAGAAGGGACACCTTGAGAGGTCAGCCCCAGCATTTT. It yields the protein CATSRRDTLRGQPQHF.

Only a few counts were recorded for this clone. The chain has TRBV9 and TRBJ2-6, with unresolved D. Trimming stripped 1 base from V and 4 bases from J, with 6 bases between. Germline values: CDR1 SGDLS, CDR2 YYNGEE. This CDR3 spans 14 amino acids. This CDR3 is CASSVRPGANVLTF. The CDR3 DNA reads TGTGCCAGCAGCGTAAGGCCCGGGGCCAACGTCCTGACTTTC.

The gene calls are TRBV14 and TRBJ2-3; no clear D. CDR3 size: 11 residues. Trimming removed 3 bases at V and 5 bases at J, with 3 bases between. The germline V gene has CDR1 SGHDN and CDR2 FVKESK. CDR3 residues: CASSHRDTQYF. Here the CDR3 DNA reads TGTGCCAGCAGCCACCGAGATACGCAGTATTTT.

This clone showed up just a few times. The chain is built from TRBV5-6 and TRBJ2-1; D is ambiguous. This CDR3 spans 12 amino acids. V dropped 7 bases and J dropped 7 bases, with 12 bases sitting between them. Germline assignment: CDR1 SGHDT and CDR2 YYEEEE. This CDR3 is CASSGVGNEQFF. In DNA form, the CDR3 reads TGTGCCAGCTCTGGGGTCGGGAATGAGCAGTTCTTC.

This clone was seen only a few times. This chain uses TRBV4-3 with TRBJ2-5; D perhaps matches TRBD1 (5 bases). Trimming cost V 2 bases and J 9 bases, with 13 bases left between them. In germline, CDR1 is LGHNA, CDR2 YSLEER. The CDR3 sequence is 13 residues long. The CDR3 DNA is TGCGCCAGCAGCCAACAGGGCCGCACGGCCCAGTACTTC. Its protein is CASSQQGRTAQYF.

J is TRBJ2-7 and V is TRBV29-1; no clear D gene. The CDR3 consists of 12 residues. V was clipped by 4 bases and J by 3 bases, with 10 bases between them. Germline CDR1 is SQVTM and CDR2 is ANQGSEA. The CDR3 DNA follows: TGCAGCGTTGCTCGAATCCTCTACGAGCAGTACGTC. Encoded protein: CSVARILYEQYV.

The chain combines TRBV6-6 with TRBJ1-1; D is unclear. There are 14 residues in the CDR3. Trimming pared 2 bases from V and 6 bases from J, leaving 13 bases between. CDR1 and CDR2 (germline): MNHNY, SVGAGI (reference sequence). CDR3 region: CASSYDWARAEAFF. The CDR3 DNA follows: TGTGCCAGCAGTTACGATTGGGCTAGGGCTGAAGCTTTCTTT.

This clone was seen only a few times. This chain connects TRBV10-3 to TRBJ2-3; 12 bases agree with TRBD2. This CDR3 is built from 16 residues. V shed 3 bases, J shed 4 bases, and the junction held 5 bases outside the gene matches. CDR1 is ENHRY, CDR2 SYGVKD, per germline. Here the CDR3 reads CAISDFLAGGSDTQYF. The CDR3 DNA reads TGTGCCATCAGTGATTTCCTAGCGGGGGGGTCAGATACGCAGTATTTT.

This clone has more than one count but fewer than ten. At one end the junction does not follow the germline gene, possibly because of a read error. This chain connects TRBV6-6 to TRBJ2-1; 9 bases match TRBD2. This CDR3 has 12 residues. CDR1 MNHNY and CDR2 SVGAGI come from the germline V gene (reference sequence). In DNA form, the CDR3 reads TGTGCCAGCAATTACCCGGGGACTAGCTTGTTCTTC. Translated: CASNYPGTSLFF.

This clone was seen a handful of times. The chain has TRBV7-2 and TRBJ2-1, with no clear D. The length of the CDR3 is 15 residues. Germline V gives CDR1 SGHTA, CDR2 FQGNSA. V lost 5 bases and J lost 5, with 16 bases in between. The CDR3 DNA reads TGTGCCAGCAGCCACCAGAGAGGCCCTGACAATGAGCAGTTCTTC. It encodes CASSHQRGPDNEQFF.

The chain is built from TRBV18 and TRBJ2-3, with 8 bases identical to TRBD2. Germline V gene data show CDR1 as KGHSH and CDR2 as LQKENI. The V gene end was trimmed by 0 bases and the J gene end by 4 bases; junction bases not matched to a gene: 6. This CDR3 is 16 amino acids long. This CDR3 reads CASSPPGAGGSDTQYF. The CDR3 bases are TGTGCCAGCTCACCACCCGGTGCGGGAGGATCAGATACGCAGTATTTT.

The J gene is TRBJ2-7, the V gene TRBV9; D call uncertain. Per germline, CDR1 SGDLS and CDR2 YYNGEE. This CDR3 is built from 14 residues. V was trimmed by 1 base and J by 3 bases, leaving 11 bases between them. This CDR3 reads CASSVKVWGYEQYF. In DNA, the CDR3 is TGTGCCAGCAGCGTAAAGGTCTGGGGCTACGAGCAGTACTTC.

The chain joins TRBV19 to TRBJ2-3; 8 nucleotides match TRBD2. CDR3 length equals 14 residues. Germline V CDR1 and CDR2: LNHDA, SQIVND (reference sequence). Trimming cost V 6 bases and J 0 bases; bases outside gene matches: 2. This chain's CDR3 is CASRAGESTDTQYF. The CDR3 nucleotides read TGTGCCAGTAGAGCGGGGGAGAGCACAGATACGCAGTATTTT.

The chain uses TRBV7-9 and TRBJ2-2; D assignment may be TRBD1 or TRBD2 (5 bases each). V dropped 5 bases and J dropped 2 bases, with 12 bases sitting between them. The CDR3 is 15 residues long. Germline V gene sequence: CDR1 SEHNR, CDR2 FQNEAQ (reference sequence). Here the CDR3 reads CASSAQGPNTGELFF. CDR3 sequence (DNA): TGTGCCAGCAGCGCGCAGGGACCAAACACCGGGGAGCTGTTTTTT. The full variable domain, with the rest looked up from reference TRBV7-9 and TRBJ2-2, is DTGVSQNPRHKITKRGQNVTFRCDPISEHNRLYWYRQTLGQGPEFLTYFQNEAQLEKSRLLSDRFSAERPKGSFSTLEIQRTEQGDSAMYLCASSAQGPNTGELFFGEGSRLTVL.

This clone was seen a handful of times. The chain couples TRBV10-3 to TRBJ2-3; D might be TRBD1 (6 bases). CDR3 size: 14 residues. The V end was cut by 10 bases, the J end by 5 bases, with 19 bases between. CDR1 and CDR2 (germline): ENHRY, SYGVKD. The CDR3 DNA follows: TGTGCCACCTTACACGCGACAGGCCTAGATACGCAGTATTTT. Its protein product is CATLHATGLDTQYF.

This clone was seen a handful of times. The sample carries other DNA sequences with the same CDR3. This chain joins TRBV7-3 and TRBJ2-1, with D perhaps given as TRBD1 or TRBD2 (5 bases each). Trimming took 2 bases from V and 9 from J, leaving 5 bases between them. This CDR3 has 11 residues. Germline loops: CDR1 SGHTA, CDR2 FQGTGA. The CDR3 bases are TGTGCCAGCAGCTTAGGGGGTGAGCAGTTCTTC. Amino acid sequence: CASSLGGEQFF.

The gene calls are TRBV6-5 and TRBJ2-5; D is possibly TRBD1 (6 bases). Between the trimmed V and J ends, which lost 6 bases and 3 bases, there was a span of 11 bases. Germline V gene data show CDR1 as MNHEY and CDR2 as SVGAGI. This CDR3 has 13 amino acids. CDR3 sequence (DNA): TGTGCCAGCAGGCGGACAGTCAAAGAGACCCAGTACTTC. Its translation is CASRRTVKETQYF.